Listed below are T cell receptor beta chains from one sample, sequenced in a study of tumor-infiltrating lymphocytes in localized non-small cell lung cancer. Sequencing was performed with immunoSEQ multiplex PCR; in TCRdb, only in-frame clones are kept and a portion is missing. The data show roughly 9,200 clones, with about four fifths seen just once and 9.8% held by the top ten. What was sequenced was uninvolved lung tissue not adjacent to the tumor. These receptors were collected from a human donor with non-small cell lung cancer. Each CDR3 is given with its conserved first and last residue. A D gene is named only where the DNA matches it firmly. Clone size is given for some rows only: seen once, a few or many times, or a class if the clone is expanded.

V,J,size,D,CDR3,DNA
TRBV7-3,TRBJ2-3,once,-,CASSVTRGDTDTQYF,TGTGCCAGCAGCGTAACCAGGGGTGACACAGATACGCAGTATTTT
TRBV4-1,TRBJ2-1,-,TRBD2,CASSQEVASGRVEQFF,TGCGCCAGCAGCCAAGAGGTAGCCTCCGGGAGGGTTGAGCAGTTCTTC
TRBV30,TRBJ2-7,-,TRBD1,CAWSTGGQYYEQYF,TGTGCCTGGAGTACAGGGGGACAGTACTACGAGCAGTACTTC
TRBV6-5,TRBJ2-3,few,-,CASSERPSTDTQYF,TGTGCCAGCAGCGAGCGACCGAGCACAGATACGCAGTATTTT
TRBV2,TRBJ2-1,-,TRBD2,CASRQGLASFNEQFF,TGTGCCAGCAGACAGGGACTAGCGTCTTTCAATGAGCAGTTCTTC
TRBV28,TRBJ2-1,-,TRBD2,CASSASSGGSYNEQFF,TGTGCCAGCAGTGCCTCTAGCGGGGGCTCCTACAATGAGCAGTTCTTC
TRBV6-5,TRBJ1-1,-,-,CASSSGHRNTEAFF,TGTGCCAGCAGTTCGGGACACAGGAACACTGAAGCTTTCTTT
TRBV5-1,TRBJ2-7,-,-,CASSLVQGMTPLSGYEQYF,TGCGCCAGCAGCTTGGTACAGGGAATGACACCCCTTTCAGGCTACGAGCAGTACTTC
TRBV6-5,TRBJ1-6,few,TRBD1,CASSLGQARHNSPLHF,TGTGCCAGCAGTTTAGGACAGGCCCGGCATAATTCACCCCTCCACTTT
TRBV5-6,TRBJ2-7,few,TRBD1,CASSLQGQGYEQYF,TGTGCCAGCAGCTTGCAAGGACAGGGTTACGAGCAGTACTTC
TRBV7-9,TRBJ2-5,-,-,CASSLRQGRETQYF,TGTGCCAGCAGCTTACGGCAGGGGCGGGAGACCCAGTACTTC